Included here is one T cell receptor (beta chain) sequence, with context. Trimming left V 5 bases short and J 8 bases short, with 12 bases between. The germline CDR1 and CDR2 sequences are KGHDR and SFDVKD. The CDR3 runs 13 residues. A quantity of 0.5 to 1 ug RNA underwent reverse transcription using random hexamers. Via MiXCR, TCRdb re-called the immunoSEQ multiplex PCR reads, giving one row per CDR3 protein. Of about 250,000 distinct CDR3 sequences in the sample, over 85% were seen once. This specimen belongs to a study of CD8 T cells in Susac syndrome. The multiple sclerosis controls consisted of treatment-naive patients with relapsing-remitting disease, either stable or active.

This receptor was taken from a human donor with multiple sclerosis. The V call is TRBV24-1, the J call TRBJ2-1; no definite D call. The specimen sequenced was CD4+ T cells from PBMCs. CDR3 nucleotide sequence: TGTGCCACCAGTGCCCCAGTTAAGGATGAGCAGTTCTTC. Its protein product is CATSAPVKDEQFF.